This T cell receptor beta chain derives from a study of T cell changes during pregnancy in multiple sclerosis. Germline loops: CDR1 SGDLS, CDR2 YYNGEE. The V segment lost 4 bases and the J segment 4 bases; nucleotides outside the gene matches: 6. The CDR3 sequence is 15 residues long. Data came from immunoSEQ multiplex PCR; TCRdb stores just in-frame clones and leaves some out. Among 91,000 or so clones, approximately 95% were seen once, and the ten largest hold 0.99%. The sequence was obtained from a female donor with multiple sclerosis, enrolled in a pregnancy study. This sample comprised peripheral blood, obtained after pregnancy. The chain combines TRBV9 with TRBJ2-1, with 9 bases aligning to TRBD1. The CDR3 sequence is CASSSPGQGYNEQFF. In DNA form, the CDR3 reads TGTGCCAGCAGCTCCCCGGGACAGGGATACAATGAGCAGTTCTTC.